This T cell receptor (beta chain) was captured in a study of vaccination effects on CD4 cells after COVID-19. As to this clone: Its antigen is undetermined.

V trimming: 4 bases; J trimming: 4 bases; junction bases outside the gene matches: 4. The CDR3 spans 14 residues. Germline V gene lookup returns CDR1 KGHSH and CDR2 LQKENI. Peptide-pool stimulation followed by sequencing identified expanded antigen-specific CD4+ clonotypes in the ViraFEST assay. It was after nine to eleven days of culture that CD4+ T cells were isolated. Participants completed two doses of the BNT162b2 or mRNA-1273 vaccine. The table came from immunoSEQ multiplex PCR; TCRdb's copy has only in-frame clones and leaves some out. This sample carries under 80,000 clones, less than 80% of them seen once, and the ten largest clones take approximately 0.95%.

V and J are TRBV18 and TRBJ2-5; 9 bases are a match to TRBD1. Sequenced material: CD4+ T cells from PBMCs cultured with HCoV-OC43 spike peptides, taken after COVID-19 vaccination. Described subset: HCoV-OC43 spike overlapping peptide pool stimulation. This clonotype was obtained from a human donor who received a COVID-19 vaccine. CDR3 bases: TGTGCCAGCTCACAGGGACAGGGAAGAGAGACCCAGTACTTC. Protein sequence: CASSQGQGRETQYF.